A single sample is the source of the 9 T cell receptor beta chains below, sequenced in a study of blood T cell repertoires in COVID-19. TCRdb keeps only in-frame clones here, not all; method: immunoSEQ multiplex PCR. In the table there are fewer than 200,000 clones, 88% of which are singletons. Material for sequencing was peripheral blood. All receptors derive from a middle-aged man with active or convalescent COVID-19.

The chain couples TRBV19 to TRBJ2-1; no clear D. This CDR3 contains 14 residues. Trimming shortened V by 7 bases and J by 0 bases, and 10 bases separated the two germline ends. The germline gives CDR1 LNHDA, CDR2 SQIVND (reference sequence). This chain's CDR3 is CASMLGSSYNEQFF. CDR3 bases: TGTGCCAGTATGCTAGGCTCCTCCTACAATGAGCAGTTCTTC.

This chain uses TRBV28 with TRBJ2-7; 8 bases agree with TRBD2. Losses at the gene ends were 5 bases for V and 2 bases for J; bases not matched to a gene: 14. The CDR3 has 17 residues. Per germline, CDR1 MDHEN and CDR2 SYDVKM. The CDR3 here is CASSLGLARFRAYEQYF. The DNA for the CDR3 is TGTGCCAGCAGTCTAGGACTAGCCCGTTTTCGGGCCTACGAGCAGTACTTC.

The chain uses TRBV5-1 and TRBJ2-1; TRBD1 aligns across 8 bases. From germline, CDR1 is SGHRS and CDR2 YFSETQ. This CDR3 is built from 16 residues. Trimming removed 1 base from V and 6 bases from J; junction bases left unmatched: 9. The CDR3 protein is CASSLISGGNGNEQFF. In DNA, the CDR3 is TGCGCCAGCAGCTTGATTTCAGGGGGCAATGGCAATGAGCAGTTCTTC.

The gene calls are TRBV11-2 and TRBJ1-6; 8 bases align to TRBD1. Trimming took 0 bases from V and 10 from J; bases not matched to a gene: 5. The CDR3 has 15 residues. Germline assignment: CDR1 SGHAT and CDR2 FQNNGV. The CDR3 here is CASSLEQGGLSPLHF. Written as DNA, the CDR3 is TGTGCCAGCAGCTTAGAACAGGGGGGTTTGTCACCCCTCCACTTT. Variable domain in full (rest from reference TRBV11-2 and TRBJ1-6): EAGVAQSPRYKIIEKRQSVAFWCNPISGHATLYWYQQILGQGPKLLIQFQNNGVVDDSQLPKDRFSAERLKGVDSTLKIQPAKLEDSAVYLCASSLEQGGLSPLHFGNGTRLTVT.

The gene calls are TRBV3-1 (or the pseudogene TRBV3-2) and TRBJ2-2; 7 positions match TRBD1. Trimming at V came to 1 base and at J to 2 bases, leaving 1 base not matched to a gene. The CDR3 spans 15 residues. CDR1 LGHDT and CDR2 YNNKEL come from the germline V gene (reference sequence). The CDR3 bases are TGTGCCAGCAGCCAAGCAGGGGGAAACACCGGGGAGCTGTTTTTT. Amino acids: CASSQAGGNTGELFF.

This clone occurred once. This chain uses TRBV10-3 with TRBJ2-7; 11 bases agree with TRBD2. Losses at the gene ends were 6 bases for V and 0 bases for J; bases not matched to a gene: 4. In germline, CDR1 is ENHRY, CDR2 SYGVKD. This CDR3 has 15 amino acids. The CDR3 DNA is TGTGCCATCAGAACCACTAGCGGGAGCTCCTACGAGCAGTACTTC. As protein: CAIRTTSGSSYEQYF.

V is TRBV19 and J is TRBJ2-3; TRBD2 agrees at 10 bases. This CDR3 spans 17 amino acids. CDR1 is LNHDA, CDR2 SQIVND, per germline (reference sequence). V shed 10 bases, J shed 0 bases, and the junction held 13 bases outside the gene matches. CDR3 residues: CAIWGLAGETSTDTQYF. For the CDR3, the DNA is TGTGCCATTTGGGGGCTAGCGGGGGAAACTAGCACAGATACGCAGTATTTT. Looking up the rest from reference TRBV19 and TRBJ2-3 gives the full variable domain: DGGITQSPKYLFRKEGQNVTLSCEQNLNHDAMYWYRQDPGQGLRLIYYSQIVNDFQKGDIAEGYSVSREKKESFPLTVTSAQKNPTAFYLCAIWGLAGETSTDTQYFGPGTRLTVL.

This clone was found a few times. The gene calls are TRBV19 and TRBJ1-5; D not resolved. The CDR3 is 17 residues long. Trimming took off 5 bases at V and 0 bases at J, with 17 bases between the two ends. In germline, CDR1 is LNHDA, CDR2 SQIVND (reference sequence). CDR3 DNA sequence: TGTGCCAGTAGTGTCACAAGAACTACGGTTAGCAATCAGCCCCAGCATTTT. As protein: CASSVTRTTVSNQPQHF.

On this clone: This same CDR3 is encoded by further DNA sequences in the sample. The chain employs TRBV12-3 or TRBV12-4 and TRBJ1-1, with TRBD1 identical over 9 bases. This CDR3 has 13 amino acids. V was pared by 6 bases and J by 2 bases, with 1 base of the junction left unmatched. The CDR3 region is CASRDRGNTEAFF. Written as DNA, the CDR3 is TGTGCCAGCAGGGACAGGGGTAACACTGAAGCTTTCTTT.